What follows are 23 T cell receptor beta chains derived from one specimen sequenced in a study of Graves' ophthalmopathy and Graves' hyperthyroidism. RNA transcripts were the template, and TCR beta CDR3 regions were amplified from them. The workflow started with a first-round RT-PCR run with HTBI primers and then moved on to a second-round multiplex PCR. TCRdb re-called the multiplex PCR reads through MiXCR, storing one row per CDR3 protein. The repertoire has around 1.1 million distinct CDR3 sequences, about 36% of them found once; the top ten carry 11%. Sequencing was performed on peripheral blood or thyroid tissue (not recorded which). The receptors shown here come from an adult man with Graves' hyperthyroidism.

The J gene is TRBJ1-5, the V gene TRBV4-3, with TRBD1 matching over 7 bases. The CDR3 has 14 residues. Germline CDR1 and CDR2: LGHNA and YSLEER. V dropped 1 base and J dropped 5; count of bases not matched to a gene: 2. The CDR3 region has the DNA TGCGCCAGCAGCCAAGGGGACAGCGATCAGCCCCAGCATTTT. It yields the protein CASSQGDSDQPQHF.

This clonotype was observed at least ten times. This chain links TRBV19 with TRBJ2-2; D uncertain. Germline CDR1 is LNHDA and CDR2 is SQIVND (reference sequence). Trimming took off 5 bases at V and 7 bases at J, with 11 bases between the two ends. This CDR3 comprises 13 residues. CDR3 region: CASSPQGIGELFF. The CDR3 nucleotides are TGTGCCAGTAGTCCTCAAGGTATCGGGGAGCTGTTTTTT.

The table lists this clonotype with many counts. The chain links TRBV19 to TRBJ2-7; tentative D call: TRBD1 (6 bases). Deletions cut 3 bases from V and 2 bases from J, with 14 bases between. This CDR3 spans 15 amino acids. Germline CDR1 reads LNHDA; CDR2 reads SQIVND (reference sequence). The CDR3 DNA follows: TGTGCCAGTAGTATGGCCTTACAGGGAACCTACGAGCAGTACTTC. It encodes CASSMALQGTYEQYF.

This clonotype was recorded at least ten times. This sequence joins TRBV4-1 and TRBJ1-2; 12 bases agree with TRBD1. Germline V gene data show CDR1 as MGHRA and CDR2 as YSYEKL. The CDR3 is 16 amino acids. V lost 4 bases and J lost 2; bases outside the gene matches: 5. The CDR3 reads CASSPRDRGRNYGYTF. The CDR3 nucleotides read TGCGCCAGCAGCCCGCGGGACAGGGGGCGCAACTATGGCTACACCTTC.

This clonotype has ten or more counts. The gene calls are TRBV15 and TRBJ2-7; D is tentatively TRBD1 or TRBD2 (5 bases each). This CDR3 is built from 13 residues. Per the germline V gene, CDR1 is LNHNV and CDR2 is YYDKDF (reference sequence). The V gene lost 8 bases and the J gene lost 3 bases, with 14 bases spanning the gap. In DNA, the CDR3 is TGTGCCACCGCCCGAGGGGAGAGCTACGAGCAGTACTTC. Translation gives CATARGESYEQYF.

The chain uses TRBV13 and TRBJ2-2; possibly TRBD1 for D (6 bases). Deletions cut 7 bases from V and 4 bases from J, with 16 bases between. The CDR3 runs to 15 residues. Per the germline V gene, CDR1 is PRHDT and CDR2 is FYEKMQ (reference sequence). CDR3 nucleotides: TGTGCCAGCAACATTCCGGGACAAGTCACCGGGGAGCTGTTTTTT. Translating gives CASNIPGQVTGELFF.

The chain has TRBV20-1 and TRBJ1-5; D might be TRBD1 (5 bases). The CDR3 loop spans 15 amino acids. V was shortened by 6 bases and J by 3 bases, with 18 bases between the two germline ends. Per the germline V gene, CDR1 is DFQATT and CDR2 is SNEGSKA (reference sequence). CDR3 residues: CSASAGTAINQPQHF. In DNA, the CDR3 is TGCAGTGCCTCAGCCGGGACCGCCATCAATCAGCCCCAGCATTTT.

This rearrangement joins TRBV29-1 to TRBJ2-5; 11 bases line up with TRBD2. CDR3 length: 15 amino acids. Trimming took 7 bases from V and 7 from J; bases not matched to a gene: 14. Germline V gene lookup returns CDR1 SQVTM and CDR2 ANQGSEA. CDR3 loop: CSGSLAGGNPRTQYF. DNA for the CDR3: TGCAGCGGATCCCTAGCGGGAGGCAACCCGCGGACCCAGTACTTC.

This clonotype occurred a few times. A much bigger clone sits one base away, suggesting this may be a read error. CDR3 in amino acids: CASSYRGGETQYF. The CDR3 nucleotides are TGTGCCAGCAGTTACCGGGGTGGAGAGACCCAGTACTTC. The chain employs TRBV2 and TRBJ2-5; possible D gene TRBD2, 5 bases. This CDR3 region has 13 residues. Between the trimmed V and J ends, which lost 5 bases and 4 bases, there was a span of 11 bases. The germline CDR1 and CDR2 sequences are SNHLY and FYNNEI.

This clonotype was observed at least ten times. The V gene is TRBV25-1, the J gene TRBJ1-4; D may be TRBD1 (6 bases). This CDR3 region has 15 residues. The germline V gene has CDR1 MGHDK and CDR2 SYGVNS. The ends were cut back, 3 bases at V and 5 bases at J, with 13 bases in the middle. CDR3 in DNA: TGTGCCAGCAGTGACCCACAGGGAATGAATGAAAAACTGTTTTTT. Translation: CASSDPQGMNEKLFF.

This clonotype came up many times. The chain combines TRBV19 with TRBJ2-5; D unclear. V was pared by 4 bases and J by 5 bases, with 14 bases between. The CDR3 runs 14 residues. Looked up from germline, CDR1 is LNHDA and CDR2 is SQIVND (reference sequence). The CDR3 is CASSNRRAGETQYF. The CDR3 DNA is TGTGCCAGTAGTAACCGACGAGCCGGCGAGACCCAGTACTTC.

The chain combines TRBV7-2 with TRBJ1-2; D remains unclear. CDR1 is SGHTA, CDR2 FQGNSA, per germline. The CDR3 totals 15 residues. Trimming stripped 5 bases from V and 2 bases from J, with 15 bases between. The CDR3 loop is CASSDPGWGNYGYTF. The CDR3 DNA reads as TGTGCCAGCAGCGACCCCGGGTGGGGAAACTATGGCTACACCTTC.

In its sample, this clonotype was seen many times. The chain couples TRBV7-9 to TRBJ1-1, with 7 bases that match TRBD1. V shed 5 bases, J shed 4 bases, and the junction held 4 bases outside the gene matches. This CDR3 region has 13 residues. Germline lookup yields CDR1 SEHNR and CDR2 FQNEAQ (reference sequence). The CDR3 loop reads CASSVTGVTEAFF. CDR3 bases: TGTGCCAGCAGCGTAACAGGGGTCACTGAAGCTTTCTTT.

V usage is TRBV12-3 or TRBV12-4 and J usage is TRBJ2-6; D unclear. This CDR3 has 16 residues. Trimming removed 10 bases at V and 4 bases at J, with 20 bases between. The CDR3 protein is CATSDEPRTGANVLTF. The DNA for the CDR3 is TGTGCCACCTCGGATGAGCCCCGGACGGGGGCCAACGTCCTGACTTTC.

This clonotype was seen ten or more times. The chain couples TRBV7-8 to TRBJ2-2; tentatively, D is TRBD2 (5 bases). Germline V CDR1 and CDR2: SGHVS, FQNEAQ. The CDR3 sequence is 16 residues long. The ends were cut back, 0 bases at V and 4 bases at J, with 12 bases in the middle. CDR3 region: CASSLAAGPFTGELFF. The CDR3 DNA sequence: TGTGCCAGCAGCTTAGCGGCGGGTCCCTTCACCGGGGAGCTGTTTTTT.

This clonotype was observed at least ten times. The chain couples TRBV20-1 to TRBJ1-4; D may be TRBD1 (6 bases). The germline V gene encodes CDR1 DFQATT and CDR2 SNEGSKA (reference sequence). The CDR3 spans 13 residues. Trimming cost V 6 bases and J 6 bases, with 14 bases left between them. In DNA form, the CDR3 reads TGCAGTGCCCCGACGGGGGCTGATGAAAAACTGTTTTTT. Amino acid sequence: CSAPTGADEKLFF.

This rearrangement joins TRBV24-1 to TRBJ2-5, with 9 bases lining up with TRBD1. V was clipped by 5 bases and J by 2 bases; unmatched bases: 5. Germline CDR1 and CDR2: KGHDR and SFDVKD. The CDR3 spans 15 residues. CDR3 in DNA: TGTGCCACCAGTGGTGCCGGGACAGGGCAAGAGACCCAGTACTTC. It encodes CATSGAGTGQETQYF.

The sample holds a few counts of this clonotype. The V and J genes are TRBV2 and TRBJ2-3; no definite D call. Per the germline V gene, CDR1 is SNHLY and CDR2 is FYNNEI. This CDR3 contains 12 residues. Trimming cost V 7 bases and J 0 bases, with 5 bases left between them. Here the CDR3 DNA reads TGTGCCAGCATGGGGAGCACAGATACGCAGTATTTT. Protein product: CASMGSTDTQYF.

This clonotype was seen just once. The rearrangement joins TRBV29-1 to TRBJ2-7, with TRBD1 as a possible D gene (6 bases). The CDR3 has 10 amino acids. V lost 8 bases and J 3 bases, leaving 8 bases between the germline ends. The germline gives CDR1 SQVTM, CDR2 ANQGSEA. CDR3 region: CSLQGYEQYF. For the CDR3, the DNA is TGCAGCTTACAGGGCTACGAGCAGTACTTC.

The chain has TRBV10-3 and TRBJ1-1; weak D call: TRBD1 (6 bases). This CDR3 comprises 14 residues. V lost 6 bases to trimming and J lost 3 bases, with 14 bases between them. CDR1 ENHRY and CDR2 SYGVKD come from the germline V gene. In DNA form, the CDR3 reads TGTGCCATCAGGCGGGACACTACCTACACTGAAGCTTTCTTT. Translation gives CAIRRDTTYTEAFF.

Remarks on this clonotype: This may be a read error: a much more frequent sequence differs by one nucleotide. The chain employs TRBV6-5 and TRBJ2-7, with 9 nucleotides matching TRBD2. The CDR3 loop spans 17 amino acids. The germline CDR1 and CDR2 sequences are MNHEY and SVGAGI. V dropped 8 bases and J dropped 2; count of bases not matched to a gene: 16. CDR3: CASDRRGGGTQAYEQYF. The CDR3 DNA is TGTGCCAGCGACAGGCGGGGGGGCGGGACACAGGCCTACGAGCAGTACTTC.

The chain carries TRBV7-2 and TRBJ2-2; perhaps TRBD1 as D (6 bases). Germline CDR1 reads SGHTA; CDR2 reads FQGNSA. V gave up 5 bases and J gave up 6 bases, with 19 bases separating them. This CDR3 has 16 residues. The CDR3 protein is CASSGQPGVLSGELFF. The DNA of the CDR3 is TGTGCCAGCAGCGGACAGCCCGGAGTTTTGTCCGGGGAGCTGTTTTTT. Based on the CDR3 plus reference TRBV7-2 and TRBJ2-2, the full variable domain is GAGVSQSPSNKVTEKGKDVELRCDPISGHTALYWYRQSLGQGLEFLIYFQGNSAPDKSGLPSDRFSAERTGGSVSTLTIQRTQQEDSAVYLCASSGQPGVLSGELFFGEGSRLTVL.

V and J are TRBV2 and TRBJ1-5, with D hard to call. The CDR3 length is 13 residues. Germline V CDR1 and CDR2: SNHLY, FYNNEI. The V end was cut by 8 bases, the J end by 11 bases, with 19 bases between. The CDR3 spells CASSGRLGWTQHF. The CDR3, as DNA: TGTGCCAGCTCAGGCCGGCTCGGATGGACCCAGCATTTT.